This T cell receptor (beta chain) is from a study of blood T cell repertoires in COVID-19. Germline assignment: CDR1 SGHRS and CDR2 YFSETQ. The CDR3 is 14 amino acids. The V and J ends lost 2 bases and 4 bases respectively, with 10 bases between them. Assay: immunoSEQ multiplex PCR; the TCRdb copy retains only in-frame clones and omits some. The sample has 180,000 or so clones, 88% seen once; the top ten hold roughly 3.7%. This rearrangement joins TRBV5-1 to TRBJ1-3; unclear D gene. This TCR came from a woman aged 25 to 39 with acute or convalescent COVID-19. Material for sequencing was peripheral blood. The CDR3 sequence is CASSFEAAGNTIYF. The CDR3 DNA follows: TGCGCCAGCAGCTTTGAGGCAGCCGGAAACACCATATATTTT.